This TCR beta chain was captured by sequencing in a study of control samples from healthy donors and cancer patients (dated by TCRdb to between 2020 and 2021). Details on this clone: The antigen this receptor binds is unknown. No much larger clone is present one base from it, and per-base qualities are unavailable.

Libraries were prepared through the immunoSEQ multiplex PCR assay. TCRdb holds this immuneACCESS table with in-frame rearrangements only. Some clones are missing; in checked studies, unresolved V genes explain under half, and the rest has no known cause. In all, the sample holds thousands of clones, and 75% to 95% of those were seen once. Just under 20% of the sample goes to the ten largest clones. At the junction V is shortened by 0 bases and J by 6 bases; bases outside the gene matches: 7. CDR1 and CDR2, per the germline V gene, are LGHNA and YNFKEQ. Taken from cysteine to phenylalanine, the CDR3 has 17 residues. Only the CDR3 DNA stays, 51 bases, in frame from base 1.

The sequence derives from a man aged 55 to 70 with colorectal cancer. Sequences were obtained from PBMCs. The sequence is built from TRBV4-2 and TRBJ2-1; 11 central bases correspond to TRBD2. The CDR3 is CASSQDRASGGFNEQFF. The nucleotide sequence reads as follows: TGTGCCAGCAGCCAAGATAGGGCTAGCGGGGGGTTCAATGAGCAGTTCTTC.